These 7 T cell receptor beta chains share one sample of origin, sequenced in a study of shared clonotypes between healthy human individuals. Terminally differentiated effector memory CD45RA+ cells were excluded from the naive CD8 cells, which were CD45RO-negative and positively selected for CCR7. Here immunoSEQ multiplex PCR was the method, and the copy in TCRdb shows in-frame clones only, minus some. The data show about 2 million clones, just under 95% seen once. Sample: naive CD8+ T cells sorted from blood. All receptors come from a man aged 18 to 35 in good health.

The J gene is TRBJ1-1, the V gene TRBV29-1; D call uncertain. Germline V CDR1 and CDR2: SQVTM, ANQGSEA. This CDR3 region has 12 residues. V lost 5 bases and J 2 bases, leaving 9 bases between the germline ends. CDR3 sequence: CSVRGVNTEAFF. CDR3 DNA: TGCAGCGTTCGGGGAGTAAACACTGAAGCTTTCTTT.

The rearrangement links TRBV10-3 to TRBJ2-7; 11 bases match TRBD2. V gave up 6 bases and J gave up 6 bases; unmatched junction bases: 13. The CDR3 totals 16 residues. Germline V gene lookup returns CDR1 ENHRY and CDR2 SYGVKD. CDR3 in amino acids: CAIRMASGGNIGEQYF. Here the CDR3 DNA reads TGTGCCATCAGAATGGCTAGCGGGGGGAATATCGGCGAGCAGTACTTC.

The rearrangement links TRBV9 to TRBJ2-7, with 7 bases identical to TRBD1. The trim removed 0 bases at V and 2 bases at J, leaving 5 bases unmatched. Germline values: CDR1 SGDLS, CDR2 YYNGEE. This CDR3 spans 15 amino acids. CDR3 DNA sequence: TGTGCCAGCAGCGTAGGACAGGGAGTTGCCTACGAGCAGTACTTC. This encodes CASSVGQGVAYEQYF. Looking up the rest from reference TRBV9 and TRBJ2-7 gives the full variable domain: DSGVTQTPKHLITATGQRVTLRCSPRSGDLSVYWYQQSLDQGLQFLIQYYNGEERAKGNILERFSAQQFPDLHSELNLSSLELGDSALYFCASSVGQGVAYEQYFGPGTRLTVT.

This sequence joins TRBV30 and TRBJ2-2, with a possible D match to TRBD1 (5 bases). CDR1 and CDR2 from the germline V gene are GTSNPN and SVGIG (reference sequence). The CDR3 is 13 residues long. Trimming took 3 bases from V and 1 from J, leaving 6 bases between them. CDR3 residues: CAWRGLNTGELFF. The CDR3 bases are TGTGCCTGGAGGGGGCTGAACACCGGGGAGCTGTTTTTT.

The J gene is TRBJ1-6, the V gene TRBV6-6; no clear D gene. Trimming took 3 bases from V and 7 from J, leaving 10 bases between them. The CDR3 contains 14 residues. Germline V CDR1 and CDR2: MNHNY, SVGAGI (reference sequence). CDR3 amino acids: CASSYTTENSPLHF. CDR3 bases: TGTGCCAGCAGTTATACAACAGAGAATTCACCCCTCCACTTT.

The table lists this clone with a count of one. This chain's CDR3 is CASSAQDTLYEQYF. The CDR3 bases are TGCGCCAGCAGTGCTCAGGACACCCTATACGAGCAGTACTTC. V gene TRBV10-1 combines with J gene TRBJ2-7; maybe TRBD1 (5 bases). Germline CDR1 and CDR2: WNHNN and SYGVQD (reference sequence). This CDR3 spans 14 amino acids. Trimming left V 4 bases short and J 4 bases short, with 14 bases between.

The rearrangement links TRBV4-1 to TRBJ2-7; 11 nucleotides line up with TRBD2. The ends lost 4 bases at V and 6 bases at J; junction bases unmatched: 14. The CDR3 is 17 amino acids. Germline V lookup: CDR1 MGHRA, CDR2 YSYEKL. For the CDR3, the DNA is TGCGCCAGCAGCCCCTTATCTCGACTAGCGGGGACGAGCGAGCAGTACTTC. Amino acids: CASSPLSRLAGTSEQYF.